These 7 T cell receptor beta chains came from one sample sequenced in a study of neurological immune-mediated disorders. Noted time point: longitudinal time-point 2. Each CDR3 protein is one row after TCRdb ran MiXCR on the 5' RACE reads. Of about 60,000 distinct CDR3 sequences in the sample, about 10% were seen once. Sequencing was carried out using PBMCs. Source of these receptors: a man between 25 and 39 years old in good health.

This clonotype was recorded many times. The genes are TRBV20-1 and TRBJ1-5; a weak D match, TRBD1 (5 bases). Germline V gives CDR1 DFQATT, CDR2 SNEGSKA (reference sequence). The CDR3 totals 14 residues. V dropped 6 bases and J dropped 0 bases, with 12 bases sitting between them. CDR3 residues: CSAGEGFSNQPQHF. The CDR3 DNA reads TGCAGTGCCGGGGAGGGGTTTAGCAATCAGCCCCAGCATTTT.

At least ten counts were recorded for this clonotype. The chain has TRBV10-3 and TRBJ2-7; D perhaps matches TRBD1 (6 bases). CDR3 length equals 15 residues. V lost 1 base, J lost 0 bases, and 10 bases lay in between. Germline-derived CDR1 and CDR2 are ENHRY and SYGVKD. CDR3 amino acids: CAISEYRDTSYEQYF. CDR3 sequence (DNA): TGTGCCATCAGTGAGTACCGGGACACCTCCTACGAGCAGTACTTC.

In its sample, this clonotype was seen many times. The V and J genes are TRBV5-1 and TRBJ2-1, with 8 bases that match TRBD2. The ends lost 5 bases at V and 2 bases at J; junction bases unmatched: 9. Per germline, CDR1 SGHRS and CDR2 YFSETQ. The CDR3 is made up of 16 amino acids. CDR3 DNA: TGCGCCAGCAGGGGAGTAATGCGGGGGGCCTACAATGAGCAGTTCTTC. Encoded protein: CASRGVMRGAYNEQFF. The variable domain in full, completed from reference TRBV5-1 and TRBJ2-1, reads KAGVTQTPRYLIKTRGQQVTLSCSPISGHRSVSWYQQTPGQGLQFLFEYFSETQRNKGNFPGRFSGRQFSNSRSEMNVSTLELGDSALYLCASRGVMRGAYNEQFFGPGTRLTVL.

Ten or more counts support this clonotype. V usage is TRBV20-1 and J usage is TRBJ1-5; unclear D gene. The V gene lost 3 bases and the J gene lost 1 base, with 19 bases spanning the gap. Germline V gives CDR1 DFQATT, CDR2 SNEGSKA (reference sequence). CDR3 length: 17 amino acids. CDR3: CSASQIKGTGSNQPQHF. DNA of the CDR3: TGCAGTGCTAGTCAAATAAAGGGAACGGGCAGCAATCAGCCCCAGCATTTT.

This clonotype has at least ten counts. The V gene is TRBV20-1, the J gene TRBJ2-5; D gene ambiguous. V lost 1 base and J lost 5, with 5 bases in between. The CDR3 runs to 11 residues. The germline CDR1 and CDR2 sequences are DFQATT and SNEGSKA (reference sequence). CDR3 sequence reads: CSARVGETQYF. The CDR3 bases are TGCAGTGCTAGAGTTGGGGAGACCCAGTACTTC.

This clonotype was observed many times. The chain carries TRBV14 and TRBJ2-2; 10 positions match TRBD2. V shed 0 bases and J 5 bases; nucleotides not matched to a gene: 12. The CDR3 has 19 amino acids. CDR1 and CDR2 (germline): SGHDN, FVKESK. The CDR3 coding sequence is TGTGCCAGCAGCCAAGATGTTGCGGCGGGACTAGCGAGGACCGGGGAGCTGTTTTTT. This gives the protein CASSQDVAAGLARTGELFF.

This clonotype showed up many times. The chain has TRBV24-1 and TRBJ2-7; D remains ambiguous. The germline V gene has CDR1 KGHDR and CDR2 SFDVKD. Trimming left V 11 bases short and J 5 bases short, with 15 bases between. The CDR3 loop spans 12 amino acids. CDR3 protein: CASLTAYDEQYF. Written as DNA, the CDR3 is TGTGCCAGCTTGACGGCTTACGACGAGCAGTACTTC.